This T cell receptor (beta chain) was sequenced for a study of T cell responses to AZD1222 COVID-19 vaccine (dated by TCRdb to the early 2020s). Study-level background: AZD1222 recipients whose second dose came at about 4 weeks and those whose second dose came at about 12 weeks were combined into one group, since spike-specific TCR depth and breadth did not differ between the two schedules. Trial participants were enrolled into age subgroups of 18-55, 56-69 and 70-plus years, which contained about 150, 27 and 61 TCR-sequenced participants, respectively. TCR sequencing covered 230 to 250 trial participants: about 210 given two doses of AZD1222 and 26 given two doses of MenACWY control vaccine.

The CDR3 regions of human TCRbeta chains were analyzed by immunosequencing. Under the source paper's analysis protocol: TCRs in the repertoires were compared against a reference library of SARS-CoV-2-specific TCRs that had been generated with the MIRA antigen-specificity platform. Breadth meant the fraction of unique TCRs that were SARS-CoV-2-associated, whereas depth meant the fraction of total T cells that were SARS-CoV-2-associated. Using the MIRA data, every spike-specific TCR was mapped to the spike region that the TCR reacted to and assigned to either a CD4 or a CD8 class. Log10-transformed breadth and depth values were compared by one-way ANOVA with Sidak's multiple comparisons tests. This immuneACCESS table, as held by TCRdb, lists in-frame sequences with V and J called but not all clones. Of the missing ones, under half trace to an unresolved V gene in checked studies; the others have no known cause. V and J calls and clone size are as listed in that table; D and trimming were resolved from the DNA. Here the sample has about 150,000 clones; roughly nine tenths occur a single time. The ten biggest clones cover about 1.5% of the sample.

Overall study outcomes, separate from this receptor: Because no day 14 peak-response samples were available, repertoires were characterized only after the peak T cell response. Vaccine-associated CD4 TCRs spanned the whole spike protein, with dominant responses in regions 160-218 and 743-854. Most participants were white British and females outnumbered males, and the authors suggested that clonal diversity may have been underestimated. Spike-specific TCR breadth and depth rose significantly after two AZD1222 doses compared with day 0 and with MenACWY recipients. The 56-69-year group was small, and its depth increase did not reach significance, likely because of low power. Conclusions about previously exposed vaccinees are limited because only five to seven AZD1222 recipients were SARS-CoV-2 seropositive at baseline. Nearly half of unique spike-specific TCRs reportedly recognized epitopes outside regions mutated in the B.1.351 and B.1.1.7 variants.

V loses 4 bases at its end and J loses 10 bases; junction bases beyond the gene matches: 5. The cysteine opens and the phenylalanine closes a CDR3 of 14 amino acids. The CDR3 DNA has 42 bases and is translated from base 1. The CDR1 and CDR2 encoded by the germline V gene are SGHRS and YFSETQ. This sample's time point label indicates: baseline before first vaccination. Vaccinee samples came from UK trials COV001 and COV002, including a single-blind randomized controlled phase 2/3 trial of AZD1222 (ChAdOx1 nCoV-19) in healthy adults. Trial participant PBMC samples were collected at day 0 and day 28 after the second dose for TCRbeta chain sequencing. As concerns this clone: This clone's antigen is unknown. Within one base of it there is no much larger clone, and no base qualities were kept.

The specimen was peripheral blood, collected on day 0 of AZD1222 vaccination. The receptor was isolated from an adult in good health. The rearrangement joined TRBV5-1 to TRBJ1-6; 10 bases in the middle match TRBD1. At the DNA level, the sequence is TGCGCCAGCAGCACCGGACAGGGGGGATCACCCCTCCACTTT. The resulting protein is CASSTGQGGSPLHF.